The 24 T cell receptor beta chains below all came from one sample that was sequenced in a study of blood T cell repertoires in COVID-19. Generated by immunoSEQ multiplex PCR, the TCRdb table keeps only in-frame clones and is missing some. The sample consists of fewer than 250,000 clones, around nine tenths of them appearing once. What was sequenced was peripheral blood. These receptors originate from a woman aged 60-75 years with acute or convalescent COVID-19.

As DNA, the CDR3 is TGTGCCAGCAGTCTCCGGGACAGGGTGACTGAAGCTTTCTTT. Translated, it gives CASSLRDRVTEAFF. The J gene is TRBJ1-1, the V gene TRBV7-3; TRBD1 aligns across 9 bases. The CDR3 extends over 14 amino acids. J was trimmed by 5 bases and V by 6 bases; bases with no gene match: 7. Germline V lookup: CDR1 SGHTA, CDR2 FQGTGA.

This clone has ten or more counts. Other nucleotide sequences from this sample produce the same CDR3. The chain is built from TRBV7-6 and TRBJ2-7; 9 bases are a match to TRBD1. The CDR3 has 14 amino acids. Looked up from germline, CDR1 is SGHVS and CDR2 is FNYEAQ. With V trimmed by 1 base and J by 2 bases, 0 bases remained unmatched. CDR3 sequence (DNA): TGTGCCAGCAGCTTAGACAGGGGGCCCTACGAGCAGTACTTC. Translation gives CASSLDRGPYEQYF.

This chain joins TRBV5-4 and TRBJ2-7; D is perhaps TRBD2 (5 bases). Germline CDR1 is SGHNT and CDR2 is YYREEE (reference sequence). The germline V and J ends were trimmed by 7 bases and 1 base, with 18 bases remaining between them. This CDR3 comprises 15 residues. The CDR3 bases are TGTGCCAGCGGACCCCGGGGTCTCCTTTCCTACGAGCAGTACTTC. This codes for CASGPRGLLSYEQYF.

The chain combines TRBV27 with TRBJ2-2; TRBD2 is a possible D gene (5 bases). The V gene's germline CDR1 is MNHEY and CDR2 SMNVEV (reference sequence). V was trimmed by 6 bases and J by 4 bases, leaving 9 bases between them. This CDR3 is 13 amino acids long. The CDR3 loop is CASSQRVTGELFF. The CDR3 coding sequence is TGTGCCAGCAGCCAGAGGGTCACCGGGGAGCTGTTTTTT.

This clone was found once. The chain has TRBV10-2 and TRBJ2-3; TRBD2 matches at 10 bases. V was pared by 4 bases and J by 4 bases, with 11 bases of the junction left unmatched. Germline CDR1 WSHSY, CDR2 SAAADI. CDR3 length: 17 amino acids. DNA for the CDR3: TGCGCCAGCAGTGGGAGCGGGAGGGCCGTTGGTGCAGATACGCAGTATTTT. Its protein product is CASSGSGRAVGADTQYF.

V usage is TRBV19 and J usage is TRBJ2-7; D possibly corresponds to TRBD1 (6 bases). The CDR3 extends over 17 amino acids. Trimming pared 4 bases from V and 2 bases from J, leaving 21 bases between. Germline CDR1 and CDR2: LNHDA and SQIVND (reference sequence). Here the CDR3 DNA reads TGTGCCAGTAGTACCTTACTAACAGGGCTAGGGGCCTACGAGCAGTACTTC. Residues: CASSTLLTGLGAYEQYF.

The chain carries TRBV5-5 and TRBJ1-2; unclear D gene. Trimming left V 4 bases short and J 4 bases short, with 8 bases between. The germline gives CDR1 SGHKS, CDR2 YYEKEE (reference sequence). The CDR3 is 12 residues long. CDR3 sequence reads: CASSPSGYGYTF. The CDR3 nucleotides read TGTGCCAGCAGCCCCTCGGGCTATGGCTACACCTTC.

This clone was counted only a few times. The chain recombines TRBV6-2 or TRBV6-3 with TRBJ2-1; TRBD2 agrees at 9 bases. Germline CDR1 is MNHEY and CDR2 is SVGEGT. With 6 bases clipped from V and 0 bases from J, the junction kept 15 bases outside the gene matches. The CDR3 sequence is 19 residues long. CDR3 in amino acids: CASSSGGSGSFSSYNEQFF. In DNA, the CDR3 is TGTGCCAGCAGCTCCGGGGGTAGCGGGAGTTTTAGCTCCTACAATGAGCAGTTCTTC.

The chain couples TRBV30 to TRBJ1-1; weak D call: TRBD1 (6 bases). V shed 1 base and J shed 0 bases, with 9 bases lying between them. The CDR3 is 14 residues long. From germline, CDR1 is GTSNPN and CDR2 SVGIG (reference sequence). The CDR3, as DNA: TGTGCCTGGAGTGAAGGGGGTATGAACACTGAAGCTTTCTTT. This sequence encodes CAWSEGGMNTEAFF.

The chain employs TRBV3-1 (or the pseudogene TRBV3-2) and TRBJ2-3; TRBD2 matches 8 bases. The germline gives CDR1 LGHDT, CDR2 YNNKEL (reference sequence). The CDR3 consists of 16 residues. V was clipped by 0 bases and J by 8 bases; unmatched bases: 10. CDR3 region: CASSQDWLAGGGTQYF. The DNA for the CDR3 is TGTGCCAGCAGCCAAGATTGGCTAGCGGGCGGGGGTACGCAGTATTTT.

The chain uses TRBV24-1 and TRBJ1-2, with 8 bases aligning to TRBD1. With 3 bases clipped from V and 5 bases from J, the junction kept 7 bases outside the gene matches. Germline V gene sequence: CDR1 KGHDR, CDR2 SFDVKD. The CDR3 is 15 amino acids. The CDR3 DNA sequence: TGTGCCACCAGTGATCCAGGACAGGGCGCATATGGCTACACCTTC. This encodes CATSDPGQGAYGYTF.

The chain carries TRBV11-2 and TRBJ2-5; 9 bases map to TRBD1. CDR1 is SGHAT, CDR2 FQNNGV, per germline. The CDR3 has 15 amino acids. V dropped 0 bases and J dropped 4; count of bases not matched to a gene: 3. DNA of the CDR3: TGTGCCAGCAGCTTAGAGATACAGGGGGCAGAGACCCAGTACTTC. It translates to CASSLEIQGAETQYF.

The chain carries TRBV15 and TRBJ2-1; 10 nucleotides agree with TRBD2. The CDR3 is made up of 20 amino acids. Germline CDR1 is LNHNV and CDR2 is YYDKDF (reference sequence). V dropped 0 bases and J dropped 4; count of bases not matched to a gene: 15. The CDR3 sequence: CATSREGVRSSGRIYNEQFF. In DNA, the CDR3 is TGTGCCACCAGCAGAGAAGGGGTTAGGTCTAGCGGGAGAATTTACAATGAGCAGTTCTTC.

This chain's CDR3 is CASSIRGQSSYEQYF. The CDR3 region has the DNA TGTGCCAGCAGCATCCGGGGACAGAGCTCCTACGAGCAGTACTTC. This sequence joins TRBV7-3 and TRBJ2-7; 7 positions match TRBD1. Germline CDR1 reads SGHTA; CDR2 reads FQGTGA. The CDR3 covers 15 residues. Germline trimming cut 5 bases from V and 0 bases from J; bases unmatched to any gene: 7.

The chain recombines TRBV11-2 with TRBJ2-7; 7 bases align to TRBD1. Unmatched junction bases numbered 3, after V lost 4 bases and J lost 0 bases. Germline V gene data show CDR1 as SGHAT and CDR2 as FQNNGV. This CDR3 is built from 14 residues. CDR3 residues: CASSSGTASYEQYF. CDR3 in DNA: TGTGCCAGCAGCTCCGGGACAGCCTCCTACGAGCAGTACTTC.

The chain is built from TRBV19 and TRBJ1-2; 7 bases are a match to TRBD1. This CDR3 contains 12 residues. J was trimmed by 11 bases and V by 5 bases; bases with no gene match: 8. The V gene's germline CDR1 is LNHDA and CDR2 SQIVND (reference sequence). The CDR3 reads CASSPGTAIYTF. The CDR3 region has the DNA TGTGCCAGTAGTCCCGGGACAGCGATATACACCTTC.

The V gene is TRBV5-1, the J gene TRBJ1-1, with unresolved D. The V gene lost 0 bases and the J gene lost 1 base, with 7 bases spanning the gap. This CDR3 region has 14 residues. In germline, CDR1 is SGHRS, CDR2 YFSETQ. This chain's CDR3 is CASSLAPGNTEAFF. The CDR3 DNA is TGCGCCAGCAGCTTGGCCCCGGGGAACACTGAAGCTTTCTTT.

The chain carries TRBV6-6 and TRBJ2-3; D unclear. The germline V gene has CDR1 MNHNY and CDR2 SVGAGI (reference sequence). Trimming pared 6 bases from V and 4 bases from J, leaving 5 bases between. CDR3 length equals 11 residues. The CDR3: CASSPSDTQYF. The CDR3 DNA reads as TGTGCCAGCAGCCCCTCAGATACGCAGTATTTT.

CDR3 amino acids: CASTDRAYEQYF. CDR3 nucleotides: TGTGCCAGCACCGACAGAGCCTACGAGCAGTACTTC. J is TRBJ2-7 and V is TRBV9, with D possibly matching TRBD1 (5 bases). V shed 6 bases and J shed 2 bases, with 9 bases lying between them. Germline CDR1 is SGDLS and CDR2 is YYNGEE. This CDR3 comprises 12 residues.

The chain carries TRBV19 and TRBJ1-5; no firm D call. The germline CDR1 and CDR2 sequences are LNHDA and SQIVND (reference sequence). Deletions cut 2 bases from V and 6 bases from J, with 8 bases between. The CDR3 is made up of 13 amino acids. The CDR3 is CASSISPPQPQHF. The DNA for the CDR3 is TGTGCCAGTAGTATATCTCCCCCTCAGCCCCAGCATTTT.

The rearrangement links TRBV5-5 to TRBJ2-5; possibly TRBD1 for D (5 bases). Germline CDR1 is SGHKS and CDR2 is YYEKEE (reference sequence). Trimming took off 0 bases at V and 4 bases at J, with 10 bases between the two ends. The CDR3 has 14 amino acids. Here the CDR3 reads CASSLETVLETQYF. CDR3 bases: TGTGCCAGCAGCTTGGAGACAGTGCTAGAGACCCAGTACTTC.

The genes are TRBV5-1 and TRBJ1-1; TRBD1 aligns across 10 bases. J lost 1 base, V lost 4 bases, and 4 bases had no gene match. CDR3 length: 15 residues. The V gene's germline CDR1 is SGHRS and CDR2 YFSETQ. The CDR3 nucleotides read TGCGCCAGCAGCGGGAGACAGGGGGCGAACACTGAAGCTTTCTTT. Translated, it gives CASSGRQGANTEAFF.

CDR3 bases: TGTGCCAGCAGAGACAGGGACTATGGCTACACCTTC. This encodes CASRDRDYGYTF. The chain carries TRBV27 and TRBJ1-2, with 7 bases identical to TRBD1. CDR3 length: 12 residues. V trimming: 6 bases; J trimming: 3 bases; junction bases outside the gene matches: 1. Germline V gives CDR1 MNHEY, CDR2 SMNVEV (reference sequence).

The chain combines TRBV30 with TRBJ1-5; 7 bases are shared with TRBD1. Trimming took 4 bases from V and 4 from J; bases not matched to a gene: 10. Germline V CDR1 and CDR2: GTSNPN, SVGIG (reference sequence). The CDR3 spans 15 residues. The CDR3 DNA follows: TGTGCCTGGAAGGTGGGGCAGGGGGTAAATCAGCCCCAGCATTTT. Translating it yields CAWKVGQGVNQPQHF.